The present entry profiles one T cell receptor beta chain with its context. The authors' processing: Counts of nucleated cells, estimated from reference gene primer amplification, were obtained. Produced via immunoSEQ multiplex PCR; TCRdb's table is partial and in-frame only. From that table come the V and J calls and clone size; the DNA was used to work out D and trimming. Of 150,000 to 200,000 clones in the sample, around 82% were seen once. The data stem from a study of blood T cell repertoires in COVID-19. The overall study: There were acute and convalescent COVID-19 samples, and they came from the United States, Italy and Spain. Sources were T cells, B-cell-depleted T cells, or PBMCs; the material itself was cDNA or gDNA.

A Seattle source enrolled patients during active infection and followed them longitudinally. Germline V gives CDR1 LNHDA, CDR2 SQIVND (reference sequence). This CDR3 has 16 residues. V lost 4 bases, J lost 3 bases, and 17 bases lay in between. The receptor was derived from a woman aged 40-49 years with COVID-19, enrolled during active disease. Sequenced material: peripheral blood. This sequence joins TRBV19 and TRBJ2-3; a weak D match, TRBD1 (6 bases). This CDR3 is CASSRGTFGSTDTQYF. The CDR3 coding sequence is TGTGCCAGTAGTAGGGGGACATTTGGGAGTACAGATACGCAGTATTTT.